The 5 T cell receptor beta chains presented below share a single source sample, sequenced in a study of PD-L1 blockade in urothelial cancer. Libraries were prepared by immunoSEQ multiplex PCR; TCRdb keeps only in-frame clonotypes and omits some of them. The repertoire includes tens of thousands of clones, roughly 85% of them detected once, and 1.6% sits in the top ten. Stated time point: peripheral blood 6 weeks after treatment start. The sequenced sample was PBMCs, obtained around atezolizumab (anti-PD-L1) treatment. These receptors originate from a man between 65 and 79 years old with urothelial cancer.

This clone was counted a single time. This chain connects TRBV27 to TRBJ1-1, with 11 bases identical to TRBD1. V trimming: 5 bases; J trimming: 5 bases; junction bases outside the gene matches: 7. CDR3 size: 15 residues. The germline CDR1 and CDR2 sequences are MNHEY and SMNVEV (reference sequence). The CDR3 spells CASSARDRGLTEAFF. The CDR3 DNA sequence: TGTGCCAGCAGTGCGCGGGACAGGGGGTTAACTGAAGCTTTCTTT.

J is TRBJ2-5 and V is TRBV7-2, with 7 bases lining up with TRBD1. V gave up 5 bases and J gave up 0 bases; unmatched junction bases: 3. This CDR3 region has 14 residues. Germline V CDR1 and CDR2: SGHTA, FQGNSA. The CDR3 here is CASSAQGYQETQYF. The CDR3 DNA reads TGTGCCAGCAGCGCACAGGGGTACCAAGAGACCCAGTACTTC.

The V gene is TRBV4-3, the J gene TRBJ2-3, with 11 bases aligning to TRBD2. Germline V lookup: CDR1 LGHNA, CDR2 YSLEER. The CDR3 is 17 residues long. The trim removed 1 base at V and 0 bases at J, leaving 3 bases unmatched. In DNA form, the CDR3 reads TGCGCCAGCAGCCAAGGACTAGCGGGACTTAGCACAGATACGCAGTATTTT. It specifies CASSQGLAGLSTDTQYF.

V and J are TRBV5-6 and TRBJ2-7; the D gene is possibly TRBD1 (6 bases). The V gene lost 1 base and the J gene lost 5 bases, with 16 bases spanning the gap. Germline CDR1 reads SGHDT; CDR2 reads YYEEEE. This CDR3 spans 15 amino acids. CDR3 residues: CASSLRPGEINEQYF. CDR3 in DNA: TGTGCCAGCAGCTTGCGGCCAGGGGAGATCAACGAGCAGTACTTC.

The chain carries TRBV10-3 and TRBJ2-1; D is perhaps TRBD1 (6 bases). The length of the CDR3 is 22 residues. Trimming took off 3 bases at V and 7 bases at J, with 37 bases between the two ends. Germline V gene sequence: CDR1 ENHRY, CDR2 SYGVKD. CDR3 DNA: TGTGCCATCAGTGACACGACCCTTAGAGGGGGTCGGGTGGACTGGAATAAAAATGAGCAGTTCTTC. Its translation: CAISDTTLRGGRVDWNKNEQFF.